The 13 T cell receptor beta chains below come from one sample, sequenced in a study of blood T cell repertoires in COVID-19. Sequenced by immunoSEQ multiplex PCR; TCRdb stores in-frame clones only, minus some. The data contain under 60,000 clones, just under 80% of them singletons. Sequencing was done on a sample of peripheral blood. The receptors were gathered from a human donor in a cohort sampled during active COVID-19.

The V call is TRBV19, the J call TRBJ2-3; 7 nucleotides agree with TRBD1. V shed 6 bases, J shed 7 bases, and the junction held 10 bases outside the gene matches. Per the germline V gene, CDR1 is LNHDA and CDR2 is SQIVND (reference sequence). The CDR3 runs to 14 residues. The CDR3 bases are TGTGCCAGTAGCCGGACAGGTTCAACGAATACGCAGTATTTT. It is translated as CASSRTGSTNTQYF.

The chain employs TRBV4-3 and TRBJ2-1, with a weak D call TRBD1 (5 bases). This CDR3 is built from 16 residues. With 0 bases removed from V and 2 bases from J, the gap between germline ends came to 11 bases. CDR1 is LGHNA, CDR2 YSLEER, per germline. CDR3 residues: CASSQDKRGAYNEQFF. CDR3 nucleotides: TGCGCCAGCAGCCAAGATAAAAGGGGTGCCTACAATGAGCAGTTCTTC.

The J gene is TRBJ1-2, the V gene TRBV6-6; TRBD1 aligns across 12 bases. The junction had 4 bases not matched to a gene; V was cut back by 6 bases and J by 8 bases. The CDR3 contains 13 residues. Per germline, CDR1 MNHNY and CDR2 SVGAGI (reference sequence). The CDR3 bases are TGTGCCAGCAGCCGGGACAGGGGGCGAGGCTACACCTTC. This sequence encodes CASSRDRGRGYTF.

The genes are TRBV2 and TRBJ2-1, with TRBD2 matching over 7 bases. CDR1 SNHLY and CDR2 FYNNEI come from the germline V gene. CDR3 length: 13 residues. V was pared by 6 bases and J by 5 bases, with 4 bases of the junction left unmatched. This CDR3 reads CASRAGANNEQFF. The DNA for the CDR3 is TGTGCCAGCAGGGCGGGAGCGAACAATGAGCAGTTCTTC. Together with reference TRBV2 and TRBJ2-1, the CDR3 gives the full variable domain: EPEVTQTPSHQVTQMGQEVILRCVPISNHLYFYWYRQILGQKVEFLVSFYNNEISEKSEIFDDQFSVERPDGSNFTLKIRSTKLEDSAMYFCASRAGANNEQFFGPGTRLTVL.

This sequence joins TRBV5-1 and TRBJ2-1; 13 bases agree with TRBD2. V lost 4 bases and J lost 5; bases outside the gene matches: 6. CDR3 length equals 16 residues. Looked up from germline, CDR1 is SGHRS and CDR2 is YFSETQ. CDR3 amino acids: CASSPGLAGRDNEQFF. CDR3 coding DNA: TGCGCCAGCAGCCCGGGACTAGCGGGAAGGGACAATGAGCAGTTCTTC.

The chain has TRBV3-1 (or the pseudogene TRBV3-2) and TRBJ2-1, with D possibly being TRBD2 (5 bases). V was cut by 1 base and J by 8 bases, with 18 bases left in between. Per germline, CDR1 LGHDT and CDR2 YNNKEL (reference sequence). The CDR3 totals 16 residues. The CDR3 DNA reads TGTGCCAGCAGCCAAGCAAGCCTCTTGCTCGGGGATGAGCAGTTCTTC. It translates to CASSQASLLLGDEQFF.

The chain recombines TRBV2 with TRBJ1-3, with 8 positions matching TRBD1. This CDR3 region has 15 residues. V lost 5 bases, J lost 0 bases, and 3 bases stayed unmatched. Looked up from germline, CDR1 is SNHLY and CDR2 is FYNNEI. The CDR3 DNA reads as TGTGCCAGCAGTAGGGACAGGAGCTCTGGAAACACCATATATTTT. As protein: CASSRDRSSGNTIYF.

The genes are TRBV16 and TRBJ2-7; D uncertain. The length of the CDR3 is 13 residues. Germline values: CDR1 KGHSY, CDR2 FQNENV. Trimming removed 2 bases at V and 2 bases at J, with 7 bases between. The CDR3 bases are TGTGCCAGCAGCCAAGAACGGGCCTACGAGCAGTACTTC. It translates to CASSQERAYEQYF.

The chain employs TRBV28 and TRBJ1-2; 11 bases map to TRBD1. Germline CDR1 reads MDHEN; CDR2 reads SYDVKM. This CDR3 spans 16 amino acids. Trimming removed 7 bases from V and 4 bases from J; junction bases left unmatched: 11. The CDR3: CASTGTGGGWGYGYTF. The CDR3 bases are TGTGCCAGCACCGGGACAGGGGGAGGATGGGGCTATGGCTACACCTTC.

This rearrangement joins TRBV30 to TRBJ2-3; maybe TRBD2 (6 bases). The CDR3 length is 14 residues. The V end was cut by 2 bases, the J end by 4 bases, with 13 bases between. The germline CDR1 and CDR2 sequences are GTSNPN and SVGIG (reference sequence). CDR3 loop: CAWSLTWRADTQYF. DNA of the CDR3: TGTGCCTGGAGTCTCACTTGGAGGGCAGATACGCAGTATTTT.

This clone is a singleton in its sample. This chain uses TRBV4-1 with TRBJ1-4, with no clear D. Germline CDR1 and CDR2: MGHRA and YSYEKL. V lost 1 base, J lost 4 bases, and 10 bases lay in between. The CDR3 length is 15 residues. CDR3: CASSQVSQFNEKLFF. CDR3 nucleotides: TGCGCCAGCAGCCAAGTATCACAGTTTAATGAAAAACTGTTTTTT.

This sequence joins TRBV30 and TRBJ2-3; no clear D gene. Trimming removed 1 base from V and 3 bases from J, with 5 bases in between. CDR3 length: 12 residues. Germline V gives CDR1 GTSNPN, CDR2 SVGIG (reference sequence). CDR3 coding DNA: TGTGCCTGGAGTGCTCAGACAGATACGCAGTATTTT. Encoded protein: CAWSAQTDTQYF. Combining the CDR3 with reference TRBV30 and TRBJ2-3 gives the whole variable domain SQTIHQWPATLVQPVGSPLSLECTVEGTSNPNLYWYRQAAGRGLQLLFYSVGIGQISSEVPQNLSASRPQDRQFILSSKKLLLSDSGFYLCAWSAQTDTQYFGPGTRLTVL.

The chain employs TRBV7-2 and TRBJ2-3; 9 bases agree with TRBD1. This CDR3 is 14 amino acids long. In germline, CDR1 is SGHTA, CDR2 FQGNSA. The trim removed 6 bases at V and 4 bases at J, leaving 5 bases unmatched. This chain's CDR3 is CASRSTGGADTQYF. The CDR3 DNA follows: TGTGCCAGCAGGTCAACAGGGGGCGCAGATACGCAGTATTTT.